The clone carrying this T cell receptor beta chain was seen repeatedly, ten times or more. In every case, the donor was a healthy Caucasian. The CDR3 is 17 residues long. Germline trimming cut 5 bases from V and 1 base from J; bases unmatched to any gene: 9. The sample is drawn from a study of identical twins. TCRdb recomputed calls from the 5' RACE reads with MiXCR, one row per CDR3 protein. The sample comprises hundreds of thousands of distinct CDR3 sequences, over 20% of which are singletons, and roughly 4.3% rests with the top ten. The sample also formed part of further work on T cells expressing NK-cell markers. That source notes: It was sorted CD3+CD56+NKG2C+, CD3+CD56+NKG2C- and CD3+CD56-NKG2C+ T cells that supplied the TCR beta repertoires. Out of eight donors sequenced, seven tested HCMV-seropositive and the remaining one seronegative. Researchers report these clonotypes also headed the CD3+CD56-NKG2C+ fraction in four donors.

The origin of this receptor is a woman aged 18-35 years in good health. The chain uses TRBV12-3 or TRBV12-4 and TRBJ1-5, with 9 bases that match TRBD1. The sample consisted of PBMCs. In DNA, the CDR3 is TGTGCCAGCAGTAAGGGACAGGGACAAGGAAGCAATCAGCCCCAGCATTTT. It encodes CASSKGQGQGSNQPQHF.